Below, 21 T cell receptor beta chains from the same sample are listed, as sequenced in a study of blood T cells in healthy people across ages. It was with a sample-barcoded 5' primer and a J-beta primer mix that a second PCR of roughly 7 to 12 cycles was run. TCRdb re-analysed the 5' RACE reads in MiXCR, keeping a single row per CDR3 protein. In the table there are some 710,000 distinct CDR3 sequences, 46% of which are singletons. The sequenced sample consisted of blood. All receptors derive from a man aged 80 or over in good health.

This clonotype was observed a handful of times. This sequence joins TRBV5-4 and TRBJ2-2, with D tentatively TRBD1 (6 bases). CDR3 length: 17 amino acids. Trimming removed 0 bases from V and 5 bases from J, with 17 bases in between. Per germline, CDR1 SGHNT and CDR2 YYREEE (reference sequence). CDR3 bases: TGTGCCAGCAGCTTGGGAGGGGCAGGGGCGCGGACCGGGGAGCTGTTTTTT. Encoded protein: CASSLGGAGARTGELFF.

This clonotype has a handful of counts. As DNA, the CDR3 is TGTGCCAGCAGTCCCAGACAGAAGAACACTGAAGCTTTCTTT. It encodes CASSPRQKNTEAFF. The chain links TRBV6-5 to TRBJ1-1; perhaps TRBD1 as D (5 bases). CDR3 length equals 14 residues. CDR1 and CDR2 from the germline V gene are MNHEY and SVGAGI. Trimming pared 5 bases from V and 1 base from J, leaving 11 bases between.

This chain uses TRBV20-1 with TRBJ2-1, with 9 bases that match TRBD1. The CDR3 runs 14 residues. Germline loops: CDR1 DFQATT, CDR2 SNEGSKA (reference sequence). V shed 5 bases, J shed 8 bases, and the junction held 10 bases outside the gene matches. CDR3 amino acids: CSAPSGTGTDEQFF. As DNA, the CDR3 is TGCAGTGCTCCCTCGGGGACAGGGACTGATGAGCAGTTCTTC.

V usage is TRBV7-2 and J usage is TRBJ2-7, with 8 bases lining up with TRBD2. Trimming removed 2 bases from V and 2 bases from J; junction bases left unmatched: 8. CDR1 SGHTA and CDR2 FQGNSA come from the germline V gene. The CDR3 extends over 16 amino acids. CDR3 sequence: CASSLTLAGSPYEQYF. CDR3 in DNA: TGTGCCAGCAGCTTAACGCTAGCGGGTTCACCCTACGAGCAGTACTTC.

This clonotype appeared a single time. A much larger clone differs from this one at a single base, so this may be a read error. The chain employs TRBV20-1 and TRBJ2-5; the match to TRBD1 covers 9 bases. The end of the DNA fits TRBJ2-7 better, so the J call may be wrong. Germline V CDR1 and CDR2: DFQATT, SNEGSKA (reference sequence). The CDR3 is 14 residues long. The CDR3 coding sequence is TGCAGTGCTAAGCAAACTGGACAGGGGTCCGAGCAGTACTTC. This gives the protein CSAKQTGQGSEQYF.

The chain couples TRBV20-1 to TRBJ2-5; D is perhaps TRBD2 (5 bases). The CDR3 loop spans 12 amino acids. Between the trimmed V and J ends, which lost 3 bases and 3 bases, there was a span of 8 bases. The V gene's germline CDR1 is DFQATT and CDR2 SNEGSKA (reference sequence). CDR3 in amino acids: CSARRREETQYF. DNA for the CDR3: TGCAGTGCTAGGAGGCGGGAAGAGACCCAGTACTTC.

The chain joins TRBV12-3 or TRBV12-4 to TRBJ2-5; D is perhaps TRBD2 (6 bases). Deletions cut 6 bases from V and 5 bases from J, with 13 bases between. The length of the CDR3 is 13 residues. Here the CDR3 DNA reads TGTGCCAGCAGACTACTCAGCGGGGAGACCCAGTACTTC. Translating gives CASRLLSGETQYF.

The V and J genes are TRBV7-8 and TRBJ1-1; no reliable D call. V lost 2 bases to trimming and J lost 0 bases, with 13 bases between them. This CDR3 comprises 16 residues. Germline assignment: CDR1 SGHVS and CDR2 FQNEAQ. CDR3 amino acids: CASSLQPPDLNTEAFF. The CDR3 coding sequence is TGTGCCAGCAGCTTACAGCCCCCGGATCTGAACACTGAAGCTTTCTTT.

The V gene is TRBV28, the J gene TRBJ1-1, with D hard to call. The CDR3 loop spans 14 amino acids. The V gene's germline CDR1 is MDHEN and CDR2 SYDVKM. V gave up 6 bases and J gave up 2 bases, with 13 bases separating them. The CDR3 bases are TGTGCCAGCAGCCCAAGTCCACGTAACACTGAAGCTTTCTTT. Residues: CASSPSPRNTEAFF.

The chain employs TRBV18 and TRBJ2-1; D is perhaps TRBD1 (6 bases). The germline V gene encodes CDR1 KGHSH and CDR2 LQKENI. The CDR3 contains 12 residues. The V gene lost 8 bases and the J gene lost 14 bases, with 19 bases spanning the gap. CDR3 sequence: CASAGDTCKEFF. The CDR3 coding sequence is TGTGCCAGCGCAGGGGACACCTGTAAAGAGTTCTTC.

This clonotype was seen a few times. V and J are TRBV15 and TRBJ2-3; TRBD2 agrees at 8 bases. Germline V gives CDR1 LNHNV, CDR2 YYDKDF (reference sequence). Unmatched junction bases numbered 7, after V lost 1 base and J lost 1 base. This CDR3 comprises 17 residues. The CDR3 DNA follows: TGTGCCACCAGCAGAGTTGTTTCGGGACTAGGCACAGATACGCAGTATTTT. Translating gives CATSRVVSGLGTDTQYF.

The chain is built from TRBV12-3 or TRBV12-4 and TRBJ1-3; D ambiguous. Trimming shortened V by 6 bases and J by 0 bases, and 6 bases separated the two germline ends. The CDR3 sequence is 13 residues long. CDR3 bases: TGTGCCAGCAGACGGAGCTCTGGAAACACCATATATTTT. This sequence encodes CASRRSSGNTIYF.

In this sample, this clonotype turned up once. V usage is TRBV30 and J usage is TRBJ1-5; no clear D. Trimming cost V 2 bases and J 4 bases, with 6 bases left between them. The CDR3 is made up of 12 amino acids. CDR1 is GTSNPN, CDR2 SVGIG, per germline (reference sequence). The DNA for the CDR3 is TGTGCCTGGAGTAACGGTAATCAGCCCCAGCATTTT. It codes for CAWSNGNQPQHF.

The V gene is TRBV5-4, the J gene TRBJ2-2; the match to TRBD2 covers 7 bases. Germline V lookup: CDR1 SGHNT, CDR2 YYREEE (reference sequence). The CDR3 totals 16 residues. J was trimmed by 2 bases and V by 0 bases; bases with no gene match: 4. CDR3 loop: CASSLVPGGNTGELFF. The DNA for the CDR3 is TGTGCCAGCAGCTTGGTTCCGGGGGGAAACACCGGGGAGCTGTTTTTT.

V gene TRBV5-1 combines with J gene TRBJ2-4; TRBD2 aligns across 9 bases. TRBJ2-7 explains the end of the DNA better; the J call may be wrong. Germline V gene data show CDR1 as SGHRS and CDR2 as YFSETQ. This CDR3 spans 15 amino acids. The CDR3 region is CASSETGTSIYEQYF. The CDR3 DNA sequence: TGCGCCAGCAGCGAAACCGGGACTAGCATCTACGAGCAGTACTTC.

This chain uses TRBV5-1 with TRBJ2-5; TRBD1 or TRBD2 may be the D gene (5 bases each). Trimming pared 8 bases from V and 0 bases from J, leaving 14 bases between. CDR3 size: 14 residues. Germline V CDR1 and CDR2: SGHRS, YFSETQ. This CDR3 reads CASASGTNQETQYF. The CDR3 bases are TGCGCCAGTGCTTCTGGGACCAACCAAGAGACCCAGTACTTC.

The CDR3 region is CAASRGGETQYF. CDR3 nucleotide sequence: TGTGCCGCGTCCAGGGGAGGAGAGACCCAGTACTTC. The V and J genes are TRBV12-3 or TRBV12-4 and TRBJ2-4; TRBD1 or TRBD2 may be the D gene (6 bases each). The J call may be faulty, since TRBJ2-5 better matches the DNA end. This CDR3 comprises 12 residues.

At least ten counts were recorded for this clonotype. CDR3 DNA: TGCAGTGCTAGAGAGGAAGGGACAACCTACAATGAGCAGTTCTTC. Translated, it gives CSAREEGTTYNEQFF. This chain uses TRBV20-1 with TRBJ2-1, with D tentatively TRBD1 (6 bases). The CDR3 contains 15 residues. With 0 bases removed from V and 2 bases from J, the gap between germline ends came to 11 bases. From germline, CDR1 is DFQATT and CDR2 SNEGSKA (reference sequence).

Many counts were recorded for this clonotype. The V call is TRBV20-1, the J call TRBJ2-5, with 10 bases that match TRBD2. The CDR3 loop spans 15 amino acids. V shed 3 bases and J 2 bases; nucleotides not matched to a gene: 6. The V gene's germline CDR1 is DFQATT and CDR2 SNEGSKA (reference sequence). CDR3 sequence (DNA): TGCAGTGCTAGGCCGGGACTAGCGTCTCAAGAGACCCAGTACTTC. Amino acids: CSARPGLASQETQYF.

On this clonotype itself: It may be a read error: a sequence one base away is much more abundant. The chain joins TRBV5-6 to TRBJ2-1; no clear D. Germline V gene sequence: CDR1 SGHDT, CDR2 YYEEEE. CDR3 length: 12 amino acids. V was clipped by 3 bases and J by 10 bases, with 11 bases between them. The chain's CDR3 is CASSWGPYEQFF. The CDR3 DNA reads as TGTGCCAGCAGCTGGGGTCCCTACGAGCAGTTCTTC. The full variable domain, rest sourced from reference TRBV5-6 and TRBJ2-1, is DAGVTQSPTHLIKTRGQQVTLRCSPKSGHDTVSWYQQALGQGPQFIFQYYEEEERQRGNFPDRFSGHQFPNYSSELNVNALLLGDSALYLCASSWGPYEQFFGPGTRLTVL.

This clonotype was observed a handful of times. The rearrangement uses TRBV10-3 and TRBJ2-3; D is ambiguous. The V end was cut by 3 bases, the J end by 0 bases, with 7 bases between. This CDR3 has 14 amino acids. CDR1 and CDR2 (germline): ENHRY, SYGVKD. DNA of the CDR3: TGTGCCATCAGTGATATTTCTAGCACAGATACGCAGTATTTT. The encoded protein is CAISDISSTDTQYF.